This T cell receptor beta chain was observed in a study of cytomegalovirus exposure and HLA in healthy donors. Trimming cost V 2 bases and J 3 bases, with 13 bases left between them. The CDR3 length is 15 residues. Germline loops: CDR1 MNHEY, CDR2 SVGAGI. PCR used 60 Vbeta primers and 13 Jbeta primers. Repertoires were generated with immunoSEQ multiplex PCR, while TCRdb's copy carries only in-frame clones and drops some. The table lists over 250,000 clones, approximately 90% of them singletons, with 3.5% to 4% in the top ten. The sample comprised PBMCs. This chain connects TRBV6-5 to TRBJ1-1; D is possibly TRBD1 (5 bases). The origin of this receptor is a man between 35 and 55 years old in good health and CMV-seropositive. The CDR3 is CASSYDVAGHTEAFF. The CDR3 bases are TGTGCCAGCAGTTACGATGTTGCGGGGCACACTGAAGCTTTCTTT.